Only a few counts were recorded for the clone carrying this TCR beta chain. The antigen remains unidentified. Expressed TCRB transcripts were sequenced because the isolated RNA had all been reverse transcribed beforehand. The protocol was immunoSEQ multiplex PCR, while the TCRdb copy is restricted to in-frame clones and leaves out a portion. The sample lists roughly 400,000 clones, around 14% occurring once. The source of the sample is a study of beta chain features in type 1 diabetes. Per germline, CDR1 SGHRS and CDR2 YFSETQ. The length of the CDR3 is 15 residues. The V gene lost 0 bases and the J gene lost 3 bases, with 12 bases spanning the gap. Purity above 95% was achieved in all sorted populations. Broader study findings: More deletions and fewer insertions at VDJ junctions were found in patients with type 1 diabetes.

The chain links TRBV5-1 to TRBJ1-2, with D possibly TRBD1 on 5 matching bases. Material for sequencing was naive CD4+ T cells from blood. The TCR sequence derives from a man aged 30 to 45 in good health. CDR3 in amino acids: CASSLDRGGDYGYTF. The CDR3 DNA reads as TGCGCCAGCAGCTTGGATCGGGGCGGCGACTATGGCTACACCTTC.